The 12 T cell receptor beta chains in this list originate from one sample, sequenced in a study of T cell responses to AZD1222 COVID-19 vaccine. Sequenced by immunoSEQ multiplex PCR; TCRdb stores in-frame clones only, minus some. The sample holds some 50,000 clones, approximately 91% seen once. Sequenced material: peripheral blood, taken 28 days after the second AZD1222 dose. These receptors all stem from an adult who received the AZD1222 COVID-19 vaccine.

The chain links TRBV20-1 to TRBJ2-1; 8 bases align to TRBD1. The CDR3 length is 15 residues. V was clipped by 3 bases and J by 4 bases; unmatched bases: 8. Germline CDR1 DFQATT, CDR2 SNEGSKA (reference sequence). CDR3 protein: CSASFTGTGYNEQFF. The DNA for the CDR3 is TGCAGTGCTAGTTTTACCGGGACAGGTTACAATGAGCAGTTCTTC.

This rearrangement joins TRBV7-8 to TRBJ2-7; TRBD1 matches 8 bases. V lost 5 bases, J lost 3 bases, and 9 bases stayed unmatched. The length of the CDR3 is 15 residues. Looked up from germline, CDR1 is SGHVS and CDR2 is FQNEAQ. For the CDR3, the DNA is TGTGCCAGCAGCATCGACAGGGGTCTCCTCTACGAGCAGTACTTC. It encodes CASSIDRGLLYEQYF.

The CDR3 region is CASSPPDILIGYTF. The CDR3 DNA reads as TGCGCCAGCAGCCCCCCGGACATACTGATTGGCTACACCTTC. The V and J genes are TRBV5-1 and TRBJ1-2; D perhaps matches TRBD1 (5 bases). CDR1 SGHRS and CDR2 YFSETQ come from the germline V gene. The CDR3 is made up of 14 amino acids. V was pared by 4 bases and J by 7 bases, with 17 bases between.

The chain is built from TRBV13 and TRBJ2-7, with D unresolved. Germline lookup yields CDR1 PRHDT and CDR2 FYEKMQ (reference sequence). V was pared by 5 bases and J by 2 bases, with 4 bases between. The CDR3 totals 11 residues. CDR3 nucleotides: TGTGCCAGCAGCCTCACCTACGAGCAGTACTTC. Amino acid sequence: CASSLTYEQYF.

This chain connects TRBV9 to TRBJ1-1, with D possibly TRBD1 on 5 matching bases. Per germline, CDR1 SGDLS and CDR2 YYNGEE. The CDR3 has 15 amino acids. The ends were cut back, 0 bases at V and 3 bases at J, with 12 bases in the middle. CDR3 loop: CASSVGGLGDTEAFF. The DNA for the CDR3 is TGTGCCAGCAGCGTAGGAGGTTTAGGGGACACTGAAGCTTTCTTT.

The J gene is TRBJ2-7, the V gene TRBV5-1; tentatively, D is TRBD1 (7 bases). Germline assignment: CDR1 SGHRS and CDR2 YFSETQ. There are 14 residues in the CDR3. V lost 3 bases, J lost 2 bases, and 12 bases lay in between. The CDR3 reads CASSSGDSPYEQYF. CDR3 nucleotides: TGCGCCAGCAGCTCGGGGGACAGCCCCTACGAGCAGTACTTC.

Only one count was recorded for this clone. V is TRBV28 and J is TRBJ1-4; possible D gene TRBD1, 6 bases. Trimming took 10 bases from V and 8 from J, leaving 11 bases between them. From germline, CDR1 is MDHEN and CDR2 SYDVKM. CDR3 length: 11 residues. CDR3 nucleotides: TGTGCCACCGGGGGGCAAGAAAAACTGTTTTTT. Amino acids: CATGGQEKLFF.

The CDR3, as DNA: TGCAGCGTTGAAGATCGGGGCGCGACGGGGTTCGGGGAGCTGTTTTTT. As protein: CSVEDRGATGFGELFF. The chain combines TRBV29-1 with TRBJ2-2; perhaps D is TRBD1 or TRBD2 (5 bases each). From germline, CDR1 is SQVTM and CDR2 ANQGSEA. V lost 0 bases, J lost 7 bases, and 18 bases lay in between. The length of the CDR3 is 16 residues.

The V gene is TRBV27, the J gene TRBJ1-2; D ambiguous. CDR1 and CDR2 from the germline V gene are MNHEY and SMNVEV (reference sequence). Trimming took 7 bases from V and 0 from J, leaving 15 bases between them. The CDR3 contains 15 residues. The CDR3 loop is CASKLVSGPNYGYTF. CDR3 coding DNA: TGTGCCAGCAAGTTAGTATCCGGACCTAACTATGGCTACACCTTC.

This chain links TRBV28 with TRBJ2-3, with 11 bases matching TRBD1. Germline trimming cut 6 bases from V and 3 bases from J; bases unmatched to any gene: 5. This CDR3 is 15 amino acids long. CDR1 and CDR2 (germline): MDHEN, SYDVKM. This chain's CDR3 is CASRPGQGVTDTQYF. As DNA, the CDR3 is TGTGCCAGCAGGCCGGGACAGGGGGTTACAGATACGCAGTATTTT.

The gene calls are TRBV3-1 (or the pseudogene TRBV3-2) and TRBJ1-2; D remains ambiguous. Trimming shortened V by 1 base and J by 3 bases, and 12 bases separated the two germline ends. The CDR3 extends over 15 amino acids. The germline V gene encodes CDR1 LGHDT and CDR2 YNNKEL (reference sequence). DNA for the CDR3: TGTGCCAGCAGCCAAGGCGAGGCCGCCGACTATGGCTACACCTTC. It specifies CASSQGEAADYGYTF.

The V gene is TRBV19, the J gene TRBJ2-7; perhaps TRBD1 as D (5 bases). Trimming shortened V by 3 bases and J by 3 bases, and 15 bases separated the two germline ends. The CDR3 runs 15 residues. Looked up from germline, CDR1 is LNHDA and CDR2 is SQIVND (reference sequence). This chain's CDR3 is CASSMSGFQVYEQYF. The CDR3 coding sequence is TGTGCCAGTAGTATGTCAGGGTTCCAGGTCTACGAGCAGTACTTC. The entire variable domain, with the rest obtained from reference TRBV19 and TRBJ2-7, is as follows: DGGITQSPKYLFRKEGQNVTLSCEQNLNHDAMYWYRQDPGQGLRLIYYSQIVNDFQKGDIAEGYSVSREKKESFPLTVTSAQKNPTAFYLCASSMSGFQVYEQYFGPGTRLTVT.